This section outlines one T cell receptor beta chain sequence together with its context. Its antigen is still unknown. The PCR had 60 Vbeta and 13 Jbeta primers. Per the authors' pipeline: Later, some 79 million unique TCR beta chains were counted in an analysis, and 8.5 million to 13 million of them were shared. Some clones are missing from TCRdb's copy, which holds only in-frame ones; the method was immunoSEQ multiplex PCR. V, J and clone size are taken as reported in that table, and D and trimming were inferred from the DNA itself. The data show about 180,000 clones, with under 80% seen just once and about 2.5% held by the top ten. This record belongs to a study of cytomegalovirus exposure and HLA in healthy donors. Study-wide results and limits: Cytomegalovirus status was reportedly diagnosed by the classifier with high sensitivity and specificity.

The CDR3 contains 15 residues. CDR1 is MGHRA, CDR2 YSYEKL, per germline. The junction had 7 bases not matched to a gene; V was cut back by 4 bases and J by 5 bases. Input material: PBMCs. The chain carries TRBV4-1 and TRBJ1-2; 10 bases map to TRBD1. This TCR was recovered from a woman in her 30s in good health and CMV-seropositive. In DNA, the CDR3 is TGCGCCAGCAGCCTTCCGGGACAGGGGATATATGGCTACACCTTC. Translation gives CASSLPGQGIYGYTF.